This is a list of T cell receptor beta chains from one sample in a study of early T cells in non-severe SARS-CoV-2 infection. TCRdb reanalysed the 5' RACE reads using MiXCR and keeps one entry per CDR3 protein. The repertoire has roughly 33,000 distinct CDR3 sequences, under 6% of them found once; the top ten carry approximately 14%. Sequencing used whole blood. Receptors originate from an adult who was a healthcare worker with PCR-confirmed SARS-CoV-2 infection or an uninfected control (not recorded which). CDR3s include the opening cysteine and the closing phenylalanine or tryptophan. A D gene is named only where the DNA matches it firmly.

d_call,v_call,cdr3_aa
-,TRBV2,CASNRQETIYYGYTF
-,TRBV2,CASTDFLNQPQHF
-,TRBV7-2,CASSSPNLYEQYF
-,TRBV28,CASSPLSRLHTDTQYF
TRBD2,TRBV11-2,CASSPRGVSYNEQFF
-,TRBV7-3,CASSEMGSGANVLTF
-,TRBV7-2,CASSFPRENEQFF
-,TRBV7-3,CASSFRTGLPDTQYF
-,TRBV19,CASSKTGLSGQPQHF
-,TRBV24-1,CATSGINNEQFF
-,TRBV6-1,CAIPRDPGGADTQYF
-,TRBV20-1,CSARAQPNSPLHF
-,TRBV9,CASSVGGDNSPLHF
TRBD2,TRBV12-3/TRBV12-4,CASTPGTSGSQETQYF
TRBD1,TRBV7-9,CASSLRQGFDEQFF
-,TRBV7-9,CASSEARGQPQHF
-,TRBV6-5,CASSYSTGVGTYGYTF
TRBD2,TRBV2,CASSEPLAGNEQFF
TRBD1,TRBV9,CASSITGQGAHEQYF
-,TRBV30,CAWNIRGPGELFF
-,TRBV9,CASSPGGISYNEQFF
TRBD1,TRBV20-1,CSATQGTVTNEKLFF
-,TRBV3-1,CASSPVGGSALHF
-,TRBV29-1,CSVGLGQIGNTIYF
-,TRBV4-3,CASSQEGYEGYEQFF
-,TRBV6-6,CASSSLAFSGGELFF
TRBD1,TRBV7-3,CASSPTGGRNIQYF
-,TRBV7-3,CASSLIPNEKLFF
-,TRBV18,CASSSVRGRGPDSPLHF